This T cell receptor beta chain was recorded in a study of immune evolution from preneoplasia to lung adenocarcinoma. General study points: Top clone share appeared to fall from AAH through AIS, MIA, adenocarcinoma. Later-stage lesions appeared to have more T cells, more diversity, less clonality. Compared with EGFR-mutant or double wild-type lesions, KRAS-mutant nodules were more clonal.

Germline V gives CDR1 SGHDT, CDR2 YYEEEE. Trimming at V came to 0 bases and at J to 7 bases, leaving 4 bases not matched to a gene. This CDR3 has 13 amino acids. Remarks on this clone: Its cognate antigen is unknown.

Assay used: immunoSEQ multiplex PCR; TCRdb lists only in-frame clones, some missing. The sample carries 5,000 to 8,000 clones, less than 75% recorded once. The TCR was taken from a donor at least 70 years old with lung adenocarcinoma. This chain joins TRBV5-6 and TRBJ2-7; 7 nucleotides line up with TRBD1. The sequencing input was FFPE lung adenocarcinoma in situ tissue. The CDR3 loop is CASSLGTGSEQYF. The CDR3 bases are TGTGCCAGCAGCTTGGGGACAGGCTCTGAGCAGTACTTC.